The 17 T cell receptor beta chains presented below share a single source sample, sequenced in a study of blood T cell repertoires in COVID-19. Profiling relied on immunoSEQ multiplex PCR, and the TCRdb table lists in-frame clones only, not all of them. The sample lists under 300,000 clones, 83% occurring once. Sample: peripheral blood. The origin of the receptors is a human donor in a cohort sampled during active COVID-19.

CDR3 residues: CASSSSGSFGNEQFF. CDR3 nucleotides: TGTGCCAGCAGCTCTAGCGGGAGCTTTGGAAATGAGCAGTTCTTC. The chain carries TRBV6-6 and TRBJ2-1; 10 bases match TRBD2. V lost 6 bases, J lost 7 bases, and 9 bases stayed unmatched. The CDR3 covers 15 residues. Germline V CDR1 and CDR2: MNHNY, SVGAGI (reference sequence).

The chain is built from TRBV18 and TRBJ2-7, with D maybe TRBD2 (6 bases). Per the germline V gene, CDR1 is KGHSH and CDR2 is LQKENI. Trimming stripped 3 bases from V and 9 bases from J, with 15 bases between. This CDR3 comprises 13 residues. DNA of the CDR3: TGTGCCAGCTCACCCCTAGGGACTGTCGGGCAGTACTTC. Translated, it gives CASSPLGTVGQYF.

This clone is labeled medium-sized. This rearrangement joins TRBV5-7 to TRBJ1-2; the match to TRBD1 covers 7 bases. TRBV5-7 is flagged as an ORF with uncertain function. Unmatched junction bases numbered 3, after V lost 8 bases and J lost 2 bases. The CDR3 spans 12 residues. The CDR3 region has the DNA TGTGCCAGGGGACAGACAAACTATGGCTACACCTTC. As protein: CARGQTNYGYTF.

The chain has TRBV5-8 and TRBJ1-2, with 9 bases lining up with TRBD1. The germline gives CDR1 SGHTS, CDR2 YDEGEE. Losses at the gene ends were 0 bases for V and 3 bases for J; bases not matched to a gene: 3. The CDR3 has 15 residues. The CDR3 protein is CASSLATGGYYGYTF. The CDR3 region has the DNA TGTGCCAGCAGCTTGGCCACAGGGGGCTACTATGGCTACACCTTC.

The rearrangement joins TRBV11-2 to TRBJ1-1; 7 bases match TRBD1. Losses at the gene ends were 5 bases for V and 1 base for J; bases not matched to a gene: 4. The CDR3 length is 14 residues. Germline V gene sequence: CDR1 SGHAT, CDR2 FQNNGV. CDR3 DNA: TGTGCCAGCAGCGCACGGGACAGGAACACTGAAGCTTTCTTT. It specifies CASSARDRNTEAFF. Filled out from reference TRBV11-2 and TRBJ1-1, the complete variable domain reads EAGVAQSPRYKIIEKRQSVAFWCNPISGHATLYWYQQILGQGPKLLIQFQNNGVVDDSQLPKDRFSAERLKGVDSTLKIQPAKLEDSAVYLCASSARDRNTEAFFGQGTRLTVV.

The chain joins TRBV18 to TRBJ1-5, with 7 nucleotides matching TRBD1. The J segment lost 3 bases and the V segment lost 2 bases, leaving 4 bases of the junction unmatched. Germline V gene sequence: CDR1 KGHSH, CDR2 LQKENI. The CDR3 sequence is 15 residues long. CDR3 DNA: TGTGCCAGCTCACCAAACAGGGGAGACAATCAGCCCCAGCATTTT. This translates into CASSPNRGDNQPQHF.

This chain joins TRBV7-2 and TRBJ2-5; 9 bases match TRBD1. Germline V gene lookup returns CDR1 SGHTA and CDR2 FQGNSA. The length of the CDR3 is 17 residues. Trimming cost V 5 bases and J 5 bases; bases outside gene matches: 15. DNA of the CDR3: TGTGCCAGCAGCGCCAACAGGGGACAGGGCTTTAAGGAGACCCAGTACTTC. Its translation: CASSANRGQGFKETQYF.

The J gene is TRBJ2-1, the V gene TRBV11-2, with a weak D call TRBD2 (6 bases). The CDR3 extends over 13 amino acids. V dropped 3 bases and J dropped 7 bases, with 10 bases sitting between them. From germline, CDR1 is SGHAT and CDR2 FQNNGV. The CDR3 protein is CASSLQGGNEQFF. The CDR3, as DNA: TGTGCCAGCAGCTTGCAGGGAGGAAATGAGCAGTTCTTC.

The chain employs TRBV30 and TRBJ2-1; 9 bases are shared with TRBD2. V lost 5 bases to trimming and J lost 6 bases; unmatched junction nucleotides: 17. CDR1 and CDR2 (germline): GTSNPN, SVGIG (reference sequence). The length of the CDR3 is 17 residues. The DNA for the CDR3 is TGTGCCTGGGCCCCCTATTTGGCTAGCGGGGCGACCAATGAGCAGTTCTTC. This codes for CAWAPYLASGATNEQFF.

The chain employs TRBV4-1 and TRBJ1-3, with D unclear. The V gene lost 2 bases and the J gene lost 1 base, with 15 bases spanning the gap. In germline, CDR1 is MGHRA, CDR2 YSYEKL. This CDR3 comprises 17 residues. In nucleotides, the CDR3 is TGCGCCAGCAGCCAACTAACGGACGGGGAATCTGGAAACACCATATATTTT. Protein product: CASSQLTDGESGNTIYF.

Points on this clone: The sample contains more than one DNA sequence encoding this CDR3. The chain employs TRBV18 and TRBJ2-7; 8 bases align to TRBD2. The CDR3 runs 15 residues. CDR1 is KGHSH, CDR2 LQKENI, per germline. V gave up 2 bases and J gave up 2 bases; unmatched junction bases: 5. The CDR3 DNA sequence: TGTGCCAGCTCACCAGGAACGGGAGGGGCCTACGAGCAGTACTTC. It is translated as CASSPGTGGAYEQYF.

The chain combines TRBV10-3 with TRBJ2-7; D might be TRBD2 (6 bases). Trimming left V 3 bases short and J 0 bases short, with 12 bases between. This CDR3 comprises 15 residues. Germline loops: CDR1 ENHRY, CDR2 SYGVKD. The CDR3 sequence: CAISDGTGGSYEQYF. The CDR3 nucleotides are TGTGCCATCAGTGACGGGACTGGGGGCTCCTACGAGCAGTACTTC.

The chain joins TRBV28 to TRBJ2-1, with 13 bases identical to TRBD2. The CDR3 contains 16 residues. The trim removed 8 bases at V and 3 bases at J, leaving 7 bases unmatched. CDR1 is MDHEN and CDR2 is SYDVKM in the germline V gene. CDR3 nucleotides: TGTGCCAGCTACGGGACTAGCGGGACCAACTACAATGAGCAGTTCTTC. It translates to CASYGTSGTNYNEQFF.

The chain employs TRBV5-1 and TRBJ2-3; maybe TRBD1 (5 bases). Trimming removed 0 bases at V and 3 bases at J, with 8 bases between. Germline V gene data show CDR1 as SGHRS and CDR2 as YFSETQ. The CDR3 is made up of 14 amino acids. The CDR3 sequence is CASSLGQTTDTQYF. The CDR3 nucleotides are TGCGCCAGCAGCTTGGGACAGACAACAGATACGCAGTATTTT.

This chain joins TRBV18 and TRBJ2-3; 9 bases agree with TRBD2. This CDR3 comprises 12 residues. Trimming took 2 bases from V and 14 from J; bases not matched to a gene: 5. From germline, CDR1 is KGHSH and CDR2 LQKENI. The chain's CDR3 is CASSPSNSGRYF. DNA for the CDR3: TGTGCCAGCTCACCATCGAATAGCGGGAGGTATTTT.

This sequence joins TRBV13 and TRBJ2-7; 9 bases map to TRBD1. Germline-derived CDR1 and CDR2 are PRHDT and FYEKMQ (reference sequence). The CDR3 consists of 15 residues. V was pared by 5 bases and J by 3 bases, with 8 bases of the junction left unmatched. The CDR3 sequence is CASSPGGTGNYEQYF. CDR3 DNA: TGTGCCAGCAGCCCAGGGGGGACAGGGAACTACGAGCAGTACTTC.

The chain employs TRBV7-2 and TRBJ2-1; TRBD2 might be the D (7 bases). Germline V gene lookup returns CDR1 SGHTA and CDR2 FQGNSA. This CDR3 is built from 16 residues. V dropped 0 bases and J dropped 4 bases, with 13 bases sitting between them. In nucleotides, the CDR3 is TGTGCCAGCAGCTTAGCGGGGGGGCGACAATACAATGAGCAGTTCTTC. Translation gives CASSLAGGRQYNEQFF.